This TCR beta chain was profiled in a study of blood T cell repertoires in COVID-19. About the research overall: The origin of the acute and convalescent COVID-19 samples was the United States, Italy and Spain. T cells, B-cell-depleted T cells, or PBMCs supplied cDNA or gDNA.

This CDR3 comprises 14 residues. Germline assignment: CDR1 LNHDA and CDR2 SQIVND (reference sequence). J gave up 5 bases and V 7 bases, and 7 bases lay outside the gene matches. Profiling relied on immunoSEQ multiplex PCR, and the TCRdb table lists in-frame clones only, not all of them. The sample records about 71,000 clones, roughly 88% being singletons. Sequencing was done on a sample of peripheral blood. The V gene is TRBV19, the J gene TRBJ2-5; 10 positions agree with TRBD2. This clonotype originated in a human donor in a cohort sampled during active COVID-19. The CDR3 sequence is CASTSGGAGETQYF. The DNA of the CDR3 is TGTGCCAGTACCAGCGGGGGGGCCGGGGAGACCCAGTACTTC.